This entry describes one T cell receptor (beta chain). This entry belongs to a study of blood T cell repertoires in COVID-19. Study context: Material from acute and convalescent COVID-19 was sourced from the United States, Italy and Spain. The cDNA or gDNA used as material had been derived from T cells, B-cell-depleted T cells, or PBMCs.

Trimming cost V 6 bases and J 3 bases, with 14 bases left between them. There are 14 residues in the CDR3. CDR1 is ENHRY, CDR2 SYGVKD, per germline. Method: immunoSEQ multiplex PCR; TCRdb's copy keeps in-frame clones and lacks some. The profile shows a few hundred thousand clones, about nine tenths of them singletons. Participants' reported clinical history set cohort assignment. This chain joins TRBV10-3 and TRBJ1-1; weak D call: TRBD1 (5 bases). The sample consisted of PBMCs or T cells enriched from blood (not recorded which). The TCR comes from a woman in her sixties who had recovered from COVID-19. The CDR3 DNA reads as TGTGCCATCAGGCTGGACAAGGCTTACACTGAAGCTTTCTTT. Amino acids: CAIRLDKAYTEAFF.